Given below is one T cell receptor (beta chain) in context. Its matching antigen is unknown. Assay execution proceeded at the deep level. Some clones are missing from TCRdb's copy, which holds only in-frame ones; the method was immunoSEQ multiplex PCR. The repertoire holds about 2.2 million clones, with around 93% as singletons. The data derive from a study of shared clonotypes between healthy human individuals. Findings of the study overall: Shared clonotypes: roughly 5% naive CD4, around 3.7% naive CD8, over 2% memory CD4, around 0.4% memory CD8.

Germline V gives CDR1 SNHLY, CDR2 FYNNEI. The CDR3 length is 15 residues. Trimming removed 4 bases from V and 0 bases from J, with 12 bases in between. The naive CD8 fraction comprised CD45RO-negative cells positively selected for CCR7 and excluded terminally differentiated effector memory CD45RA+ cells. This TCR was sampled from a man aged 18 to 30 in good health. Some clones in this sample may be carry-over from other donors' samples. The source material was naive CD8+ T cells from PBMCs. The chain has TRBV2 and TRBJ1-2, with D uncertain. CDR3 residues: CASSAAVDSNYGYTF. The CDR3 DNA is TGTGCCAGCAGTGCCGCAGTGGATTCTAACTATGGCTACACCTTC.